This T cell receptor beta chain was retrieved from a study of early T cells in non-severe SARS-CoV-2 infection (dated by TCRdb to the early 2020s). General notes on the study: Because TCR sequencing relied on bulk RNA taken from unsorted whole blood, pairing of alpha and beta chains was not possible. Overall study outcomes, separate from this receptor: Matching against VDJdb was skewed toward anti-spike CD8 responses, likely underestimated virus-specific expansions, and missed private and CD4 specificities.

This was a case-control study nested in a cohort of healthcare workers in London, UK, who had nasopharyngeal swab PCR tests and blood samples taken every week. Healthcare workers were enrolled in the week of the UK lockdown, from 23 to 31 March 2020, and were followed every week for up to roughly 16 weeks. Library preparation was by 5' RACE. Sequencing was carried out with a NextSeq 500. In the TCR library protocol, unique molecular identifiers were attached to individual cDNA molecules to correct for PCR bias and sequencing error. Sequencing covered both TCR alpha and beta chains, and within each sample the abundances of alpha and beta sequences were tightly co-correlated. Processing in the source paper ran as follows. Decombinator V4 was used to perform V gene, J gene and CDR3 annotation of TCR sequences. Expanded TCRs were defined as changing significantly between any two time points under a Poisson model with p below 0.0001. TCR abundances were normalised to the total number of TCRs sequenced in each sample and reported as counts per million. VDJdb, accessed 1 November 2021, was searched for CMV, EBV and SARS-CoV-2 annotated TCRs, excluding TCRs annotated for multiple antigens. TCRdb took the public reads, trimmed them with fastp at Q25, ran MiXCR for clone calling and kept in-frame beta chains. Each CDR3 protein gets just one entry, which takes the most common genes and DNA from the rows behind it. The V and J calls follow TCRdb's processing rather than the paper's. For this sample there are 55,000 to 75,000 distinct CDR3 sequences; more than 7.5% appear just once. The ten largest clonotypes hold 3% to 4% of the sample.

This clonotype has only a few counts. Its recognized antigen is unknown. Per-base qualities were not stored, and no clone one base away is much larger. Sequenced: whole blood. The clonotype comes from an adult who was a healthcare worker with PCR-confirmed SARS-CoV-2 infection or an uninfected control (not recorded which).

For the CDR3, the sequence is CASSLGVRNTIYF. DNA sequence: TGCGCCAGCAGCTTGGGCGTTAGAAACACCATATATTTT. This receptor chain uses TRBV5-1 and TRBJ1-3; the D gene is unclear. Deletion took 0 bases off V and 5 bases off J, with a span of 6 bases between the germline ends. In the germline V gene, CDR1 corresponds to SGHRS and CDR2 to YFSETQ. Spanning cysteine to phenylalanine, the CDR3 consists of 13 amino acids. Only the CDR3 region is kept as DNA, spanning 39 bases read in frame from base 1.